What follows are 28 T cell receptor beta chains derived from one specimen sequenced in a study of blood T cell repertoires in COVID-19. The method was immunoSEQ multiplex PCR; TCRdb's version includes in-frame clones alone and lacks a portion of them. The table has about 240,000 clones, about 82% seen once. The sequencing sample was made of peripheral blood. Receptors originate from an elderly man with acute or convalescent COVID-19.

This clone was recorded only once. The chain is built from TRBV5-5 and TRBJ1-6; D is unresolved. Germline V CDR1 and CDR2: SGHKS, YYEKEE (reference sequence). CDR3 length: 13 amino acids. V was clipped by 1 base and J by 10 bases, with 9 bases between them. CDR3 loop: CASSLQAGSPLHF. The DNA for the CDR3 is TGTGCCAGCAGCTTGCAGGCGGGGTCACCCCTCCACTTT.

CDR3 in DNA: TGTGCCAGCAGGAGAGACAGGGTCTCTGGAAACACCATATATTTT. Translating gives CASRRDRVSGNTIYF. The chain combines TRBV28 with TRBJ1-3, with TRBD1 matching over 7 bases. Germline CDR1 is MDHEN and CDR2 is SYDVKM. The CDR3 contains 15 residues. The V and J ends lost 6 bases and 0 bases, in that order; junction bases with no gene match: 5.

The V and J genes are TRBV5-6 and TRBJ2-1, with D hard to call. There are 13 residues in the CDR3. Trimming removed 5 bases from V and 7 bases from J, with 13 bases in between. Germline V gene sequence: CDR1 SGHDT, CDR2 YYEEEE. The DNA of the CDR3 is TGTGCCAGCAGTGGGTTAGTCGGGAATGAGCAGTTCTTC. Amino acid sequence: CASSGLVGNEQFF.

V usage is TRBV6-6 and J usage is TRBJ1-1; TRBD1 aligns across 7 bases. CDR1 is MNHNY, CDR2 SVGAGI, per germline (reference sequence). This CDR3 has 14 amino acids. Trimming took 2 bases from V and 2 from J; bases not matched to a gene: 2. The CDR3, as DNA: TGTGCCAGCAGTTACCGGGACAGAAACACTGAAGCTTTCTTT. It yields the protein CASSYRDRNTEAFF.

Points on this clone: This CDR3 is also generated by other DNA sequences in the sample. The rearrangement joins TRBV18 to TRBJ1-5, with 11 bases that match TRBD1. CDR3 length: 15 amino acids. Germline CDR1 reads KGHSH; CDR2 reads LQKENI. V dropped 3 bases and J dropped 4; count of bases not matched to a gene: 2. The DNA for the CDR3 is TGTGCCAGCTCACCGGGGACAGGGGGAAATCAGCCCCAGCATTTT. It translates to CASSPGTGGNQPQHF.

The rearrangement uses TRBV19 and TRBJ1-2; D gene ambiguous. Per germline, CDR1 LNHDA and CDR2 SQIVND (reference sequence). The ends were cut back, 7 bases at V and 6 bases at J, with 12 bases in the middle. The CDR3 length is 12 residues. CDR3 nucleotide sequence: TGTGCCAGTATCGGGATTGGGAATGGCTACACCTTC. Translation gives CASIGIGNGYTF.

V is TRBV19 and J is TRBJ1-2; a possible D gene is TRBD1 (5 bases). CDR1 LNHDA and CDR2 SQIVND come from the germline V gene (reference sequence). CDR3 length: 17 amino acids. V dropped 6 bases and J dropped 8 bases, with 28 bases sitting between them. The CDR3: CASSLNPGIGPSRGYTF. CDR3 coding DNA: TGTGCCAGTAGCCTAAATCCAGGGATTGGCCCATCTCGGGGCTACACCTTC.

The sample holds a few counts of this clone. The gene calls are TRBV28 and TRBJ1-2; no firm D call. This CDR3 is 11 amino acids long. V dropped 2 bases and J dropped 8 bases, with 6 bases sitting between them. CDR1 MDHEN and CDR2 SYDVKM come from the germline V gene. CDR3 region: CASSLLGGYTF. CDR3 in DNA: TGTGCCAGCAGTTTACTTGGCGGCTACACCTTC.

This chain joins TRBV6-5 and TRBJ1-1, with D maybe TRBD1 (6 bases). Germline values: CDR1 MNHEY, CDR2 SVGAGI. V lost 8 bases and J 4 bases, leaving 11 bases between the germline ends. The CDR3 is made up of 12 amino acids. The CDR3: CASAGVATEAFF. The CDR3 DNA reads as TGTGCCAGCGCAGGGGTGGCCACTGAAGCTTTCTTT.

This clone was detected only once. The gene calls are TRBV7-8 and TRBJ1-1, with 9 bases aligning to TRBD1. The CDR3 is 18 residues long. CDR1 is SGHVS and CDR2 is FQNEAQ in the germline V gene. V shed 3 bases and J 0 bases; nucleotides not matched to a gene: 11. In DNA form, the CDR3 reads TGTGCCAGCAGCTTTGCAGCACAGGGGGCCGTCCTGAACACTGAAGCTTTCTTT. Encoded protein: CASSFAAQGAVLNTEAFF.

This clone appeared once. The gene calls are TRBV10-2 and TRBJ1-1; D is uncertain. Trimming cost V 7 bases and J 1 base, with 13 bases left between them. The germline gives CDR1 WSHSY, CDR2 SAAADI. The CDR3 has 14 residues. In DNA, the CDR3 is TGCGCCAGCACCCTGGAAGGGAGGAACACTGAAGCTTTCTTT. This codes for CASTLEGRNTEAFF.

This CDR3 reads CASKLDRLTKNIQYF. DNA for the CDR3: TGTGCCAGCAAATTGGACAGGCTAACCAAAAACATTCAGTACTTC. The V gene is TRBV2, the J gene TRBJ2-4; 7 bases are a match to TRBD1. Germline V gene lookup returns CDR1 SNHLY and CDR2 FYNNEI. The CDR3 totals 15 residues. V trimming: 7 bases; J trimming: 2 bases; junction bases outside the gene matches: 8. The full variable domain, completed using reference TRBV2 and TRBJ2-4, is EPEVTQTPSHQVTQMGQEVILRCVPISNHLYFYWYRQILGQKVEFLVSFYNNEISEKSEIFDDQFSVERPDGSNFTLKIRSTKLEDSAMYFCASKLDRLTKNIQYFGAGTRLSVL.

The gene calls are TRBV3-1 (or the pseudogene TRBV3-2) and TRBJ2-1; 13 nucleotides align to TRBD2. The junction had 3 bases not matched to a gene; V was cut back by 0 bases and J by 7 bases. The V gene's germline CDR1 is LGHDT and CDR2 YNNKEL (reference sequence). The CDR3 has 16 residues. The CDR3 here is CASSQDTTSGGNEQFF. CDR3 in DNA: TGTGCCAGCAGCCAAGATACGACTAGCGGGGGGAATGAGCAGTTCTTC.

The CDR3 sequence is CASSRGLGPTYEQYF. Here the CDR3 DNA reads TGCGCCAGCAGCCGTGGATTGGGGCCAACCTACGAGCAGTACTTC. The V call is TRBV5-1, the J call TRBJ2-7; D might be TRBD1 (5 bases). The CDR3 is 15 residues long. Trimming removed 4 bases from V and 2 bases from J, with 16 bases in between. In germline, CDR1 is SGHRS, CDR2 YFSETQ. Filled out from reference TRBV5-1 and TRBJ2-7, the complete variable domain reads KAGVTQTPRYLIKTRGQQVTLSCSPISGHRSVSWYQQTPGQGLQFLFEYFSETQRNKGNFPGRFSGRQFSNSRSEMNVSTLELGDSALYLCASSRGLGPTYEQYFGPGTRLTVT.

V gene TRBV28 combines with J gene TRBJ1-6, with TRBD1 matching over 7 bases. The length of the CDR3 is 15 residues. Germline lookup yields CDR1 MDHEN and CDR2 SYDVKM. V shed 3 bases and J 7 bases; nucleotides not matched to a gene: 6. For the CDR3, the DNA is TGTGCCAGCAGTTTCCCGGGACAGATCAATTCACCCCTCCACTTT. Its protein product is CASSFPGQINSPLHF.

This clone was detected once. The chain employs TRBV28 and TRBJ1-2; D remains ambiguous. Trimming removed 5 bases from V and 12 bases from J, with 10 bases in between. From germline, CDR1 is MDHEN and CDR2 SYDVKM. This CDR3 region has 10 residues. The CDR3 DNA sequence: TGTGCCAGCAGTGGCATGGTCAACACCTTC. This encodes CASSGMVNTF.

The rearrangement joins TRBV3-1 (or the pseudogene TRBV3-2) to TRBJ1-1; 10 nucleotides agree with TRBD1. This CDR3 comprises 16 residues. J lost 2 bases, V lost 4 bases, and 7 bases had no gene match. Per the germline V gene, CDR1 is LGHDT and CDR2 is YNNKEL (reference sequence). The CDR3 region is CASSRPGTGVNTEAFF. The CDR3 nucleotides read TGTGCCAGCAGCCGACCCGGGACAGGGGTTAACACTGAAGCTTTCTTT.

This clone was counted a single time. The chain uses TRBV29-1 and TRBJ2-1; 8 positions agree with TRBD2. The CDR3 is 12 amino acids. Per germline, CDR1 SQVTM and CDR2 ANQGSEA. V lost 5 bases to trimming and J lost 10 bases; unmatched junction nucleotides: 7. The CDR3 DNA is TGCAGCGTTAGTAGCGGGAATTGGGAGCAGTTCTTC. It is translated as CSVSSGNWEQFF.

J is TRBJ1-1 and V is TRBV7-8; 11 bases fit TRBD1. The CDR3 runs 16 residues. Germline V gene data show CDR1 as SGHVS and CDR2 as FQNEAQ. V dropped 5 bases and J dropped 5; count of bases not matched to a gene: 10. The CDR3, as DNA: TGTGCCAGCAGCCGGACAGGGGGCCCCTTAAATACTGAAGCTTTCTTT. It is translated as CASSRTGGPLNTEAFF.

The rearrangement uses TRBV6-4 and TRBJ1-1; TRBD1 agrees at 7 bases. Losses at the gene ends were 3 bases for V and 8 bases for J; bases not matched to a gene: 9. There are 14 residues in the CDR3. Germline V lookup: CDR1 MRHNA, CDR2 SNTAGT. The CDR3 is CASSESGRGWEAFF. In DNA, the CDR3 is TGTGCCAGCAGTGAATCGGGCAGGGGGTGGGAAGCTTTCTTT.

The rearrangement uses TRBV6-5 and TRBJ1-3; D unresolved. Trimming cost V 8 bases and J 0 bases, with 11 bases left between them. This CDR3 comprises 14 residues. CDR1 MNHEY and CDR2 SVGAGI come from the germline V gene. CDR3 DNA sequence: TGTGCCAGCGAGGGCGGCAGCTCTGGAAACACCATATATTTT. Its translation: CASEGGSSGNTIYF.

This sequence joins TRBV27 and TRBJ1-5, with 7 bases matching TRBD1. CDR1 is MNHEY and CDR2 is SMNVEV in the germline V gene (reference sequence). The V gene end was trimmed by 5 bases and the J gene end by 7 bases; junction bases not matched to a gene: 8. The CDR3 length is 14 residues. The CDR3 loop reads CASSNYRGFQPQHF. The CDR3 DNA reads TGTGCCAGCAGTAATTACAGGGGATTCCAGCCCCAGCATTTT.

The J gene is TRBJ2-7, the V gene TRBV6-4; TRBD1 agrees at 11 bases. The CDR3 is 15 residues long. The V gene end was trimmed by 6 bases and the J gene end by 1 base; junction bases not matched to a gene: 5. Looked up from germline, CDR1 is MRHNA and CDR2 is SNTAGT. The CDR3 DNA is TGTGCCAGCAGCCTCGGGACAGGGGGGTCCTACGAGCAGTACTTC. As protein: CASSLGTGGSYEQYF.

The V gene is TRBV15, the J gene TRBJ2-5, with TRBD2 matching 8 bases. V trimming: 7 bases; J trimming: 5 bases; junction bases outside the gene matches: 6. CDR3 length equals 13 residues. Per the germline V gene, CDR1 is LNHNV and CDR2 is YYDKDF (reference sequence). The CDR3, as DNA: TGTGCCACCACAGCGGGAGTAGGGGAGACCCAGTACTTC. Its translation is CATTAGVGETQYF.

The chain recombines TRBV24-1 with TRBJ2-1; perhaps TRBD2 as D (6 bases). Germline V gene data show CDR1 as KGHDR and CDR2 as SFDVKD. The V end was cut by 4 bases, the J end by 4 bases, with 13 bases between. CDR3 length equals 15 residues. CDR3 region: CATSETGAVYNEQFF. The CDR3 DNA follows: TGTGCCACCAGTGAGACGGGAGCGGTATACAATGAGCAGTTCTTC.

This chain connects TRBV25-1 to TRBJ1-4, with 9 bases fitting TRBD1. Germline V lookup: CDR1 MGHDK, CDR2 SYGVNS. Unmatched junction bases numbered 10, after V lost 10 bases and J lost 1 base. CDR3 length equals 16 residues. The CDR3 DNA reads TGTGCCACCTCAAAGGGACAGGGAATAACTAATGAAAAACTGTTTTTT. Protein product: CATSKGQGITNEKLFF.

The chain links TRBV6-5 to TRBJ2-7; 9 nucleotides agree with TRBD1. Trimming at V came to 7 bases and at J to 5 bases, leaving 9 bases not matched to a gene. This CDR3 is built from 14 residues. CDR1 and CDR2 from the germline V gene are MNHEY and SVGAGI. The CDR3 DNA reads as TGTGCCAGCACCTTGGGACAGGGTATCAACGAGCAGTACTTC. Amino acids: CASTLGQGINEQYF.

V is TRBV5-1 and J is TRBJ2-7, with D perhaps TRBD1 (5 bases). Trimming took 2 bases from V and 5 from J, leaving 17 bases between them. There are 15 residues in the CDR3. CDR1 SGHRS and CDR2 YFSETQ come from the germline V gene. CDR3 sequence: CASSLTGPLRDEQYF. CDR3 nucleotide sequence: TGCGCCAGCAGCTTAACAGGTCCTCTTAGGGACGAGCAGTACTTC.